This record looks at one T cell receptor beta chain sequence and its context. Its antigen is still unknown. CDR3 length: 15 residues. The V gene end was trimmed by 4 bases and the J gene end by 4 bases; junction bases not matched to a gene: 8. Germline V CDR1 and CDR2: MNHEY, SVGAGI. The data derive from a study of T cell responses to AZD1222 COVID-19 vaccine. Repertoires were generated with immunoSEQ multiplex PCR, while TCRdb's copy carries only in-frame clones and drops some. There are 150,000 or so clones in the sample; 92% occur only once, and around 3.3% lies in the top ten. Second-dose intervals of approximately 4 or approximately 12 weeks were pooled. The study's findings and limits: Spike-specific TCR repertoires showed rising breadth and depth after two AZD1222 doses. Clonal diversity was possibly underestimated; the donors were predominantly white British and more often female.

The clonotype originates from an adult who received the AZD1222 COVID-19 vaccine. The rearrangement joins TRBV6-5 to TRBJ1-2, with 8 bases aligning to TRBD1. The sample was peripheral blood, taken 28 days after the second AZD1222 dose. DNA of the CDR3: TGTGCCAGCAGTTCGCCCGGACAGGGTTTCTATGGCTACACCTTC. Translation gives CASSSPGQGFYGYTF.